These 19 T cell receptor beta chains were all obtained from the same sample, sequenced in a study of post-analysis software for immune sequencing data. Study-wide results and caveats: Controls had lower frequencies than patients of about 5 TRBV segments, which included TRBV5-6, TRBV5-1 and TRBV20-1.

Researchers reported that TCR beta cDNA libraries carried unique molecular identifiers. Each CDR3 protein is one row after TCRdb ran MiXCR on the PCR reads. Here the sample spans approximately 570,000 distinct CDR3 sequences, 44% being singletons. Their antigens are not known. The sample taken for sequencing was blood. The receptors were sampled from a girl under 18 with multiple sclerosis.

V and J are TRBV15 and TRBJ2-5; no definite D call. V lost 0 bases and J 5 bases, leaving 4 bases between the germline ends. The germline V gene has CDR1 LNHNV and CDR2 YYDKDF (reference sequence). This CDR3 has 12 residues. The CDR3, as DNA: TGTGCCACCAGCAGAGATGGGGAGACCCAGTACTTC. Translation: CATSRDGETQYF.

This clonotype was detected a few times. The chain joins TRBV3-1 to TRBJ2-1, with D perhaps TRBD2 (5 bases). V lost 0 bases to trimming and J lost 9 bases, with 9 bases between them. Per germline, CDR1 LGHDT and CDR2 YNNKEL (reference sequence). The CDR3 covers 13 residues. CDR3 protein: CASSQDWAGEQFF. CDR3 DNA sequence: TGTGCCAGCAGCCAAGATTGGGCGGGTGAGCAGTTCTTC.

The CDR3 nucleotides read TGCGCCAGCAGCTTGGAGGGCCTCGCCAACTATGGCTACACCTTC. It encodes CASSLEGLANYGYTF. The chain recombines TRBV5-1 with TRBJ1-2; D remains ambiguous. The CDR3 extends over 15 amino acids. The germline CDR1 and CDR2 sequences are SGHRS and YFSETQ. The ends were cut back, 0 bases at V and 2 bases at J, with 11 bases in the middle.

V gene TRBV3-1 combines with J gene TRBJ2-1, with 12 positions matching TRBD2. V lost 5 bases, J lost 2 bases, and 7 bases stayed unmatched. CDR1 LGHDT and CDR2 YNNKEL come from the germline V gene (reference sequence). The CDR3 totals 17 residues. CDR3 sequence (DNA): TGTGCCAGCAGCAGACGACTAGCGGGAGAGACCTACAATGAGCAGTTCTTC. Encoded protein: CASSRRLAGETYNEQFF.

The chain combines TRBV5-4 with TRBJ2-1; 8 nucleotides line up with TRBD2. The CDR3 covers 15 residues. Germline trimming cut 4 bases from V and 9 bases from J; bases unmatched to any gene: 12. From germline, CDR1 is SGHNT and CDR2 YYREEE (reference sequence). This chain's CDR3 is CASSPGLDLVGEQFF. In DNA, the CDR3 is TGTGCCAGCAGCCCGGGACTAGACCTCGTGGGTGAGCAGTTCTTC.

The CDR3 DNA is TGTGCCAGCAGCCGCAGGGGGGCGGGAGGTCGGAATGAGCAGTTCTTC. Translation: CASSRRGAGGRNEQFF. The chain carries TRBV11-2 and TRBJ2-1; TRBD2 is a possible D gene (8 bases). This CDR3 region has 16 residues. The V and J ends lost 5 bases and 7 bases respectively, with 21 bases between them. The germline V gene has CDR1 SGHAT and CDR2 FQNNGV.

This chain uses TRBV20-1 with TRBJ1-2; the match to TRBD1 covers 8 bases. Germline assignment: CDR1 DFQATT and CDR2 SNEGSKA (reference sequence). Losses at the gene ends were 2 bases for V and 0 bases for J; bases not matched to a gene: 8. This CDR3 contains 16 residues. CDR3 sequence reads: CSARPPLDRANYGYTF. The CDR3 DNA reads TGCAGTGCTAGACCTCCTCTGGACAGGGCTAACTATGGCTACACCTTC.

There are a few counts of this clonotype. The chain combines TRBV10-3 with TRBJ1-5; D is unresolved. V lost 8 bases and J lost 4, with 12 bases in between. Germline CDR1 reads ENHRY; CDR2 reads SYGVKD. The CDR3 consists of 13 residues. CDR3 bases: TGTGCCATCGGAAGGGCGGAGAATCAGCCCCAGCATTTT. Its translation is CAIGRAENQPQHF.

The chain has TRBV10-3 and TRBJ2-3; tentatively, D is TRBD2 (6 bases). This CDR3 has 13 residues. Per the germline V gene, CDR1 is ENHRY and CDR2 is SYGVKD. The ends were cut back, 10 bases at V and 8 bases at J, with 19 bases in the middle. CDR3 nucleotide sequence: TGTGCCACCTGGGACTGGAGAAGAGGTACGCAGTATTTT. Amino acid sequence: CATWDWRRGTQYF.

The chain joins TRBV11-3 to TRBJ2-1; possibly TRBD1 for D (5 bases). V was cut by 3 bases and J by 9 bases, with 15 bases left in between. The CDR3 runs 14 residues. Germline values: CDR1 SGHNT, CDR2 YENEEA. The CDR3 region is CASSFEGSRGEQFF. In nucleotides, the CDR3 is TGTGCCAGCAGCTTCGAAGGAAGTAGGGGTGAGCAGTTCTTC.

This clonotype was seen a handful of times. The rearrangement joins TRBV10-3 to TRBJ2-3; D gene unclear. Germline V gene sequence: CDR1 ENHRY, CDR2 SYGVKD. The CDR3 has 16 amino acids. With 5 bases removed from V and 0 bases from J, the gap between germline ends came to 15 bases. Here the CDR3 DNA reads TGTGCCATCAGTCGCCTGGACGAGGCTAGCACAGATACGCAGTATTTT. This translates into CAISRLDEASTDTQYF.

The chain uses TRBV20-1 and TRBJ2-7; 7 bases line up with TRBD1. The end of the DNA fits TRBJ2-5 better, so the J call may be wrong. The CDR3 is 13 amino acids. CDR1 DFQATT and CDR2 SNEGSKA come from the germline V gene (reference sequence). CDR3 loop: CSARNRGWGTQYF. DNA for the CDR3: TGCAGTGCCAGGAACAGGGGATGGGGGACCCAGTACTTC.

The V gene is TRBV20-1, the J gene TRBJ1-1; 12 bases map to TRBD1. J was trimmed by 10 bases and V by 5 bases; bases with no gene match: 17. The germline V gene has CDR1 DFQATT and CDR2 SNEGSKA (reference sequence). The CDR3 is 16 amino acids. The CDR3 is CSAPLGGTGGLRGAFF. In nucleotides, the CDR3 is TGCAGTGCTCCTCTAGGGGGGACAGGGGGCTTAAGAGGAGCTTTCTTT.

In this sample, this clonotype turned up a few times. The rearrangement links TRBV24-1 to TRBJ2-3, with D unresolved. Trimming took off 9 bases at V and 3 bases at J, with 21 bases between the two ends. This CDR3 spans 16 amino acids. Germline lookup yields CDR1 KGHDR and CDR2 SFDVKD. The CDR3 here is CATAPRAGSFTDTQYF. The CDR3 region has the DNA TGTGCCACCGCACCCCGGGCCGGCTCCTTTACAGATACGCAGTATTTT.

The V and J genes are TRBV7-9 and TRBJ2-7, with 10 bases identical to TRBD1. There are 18 residues in the CDR3. Germline-derived CDR1 and CDR2 are SEHNR and FQNEAQ (reference sequence). The V segment lost 4 bases and the J segment 2 bases; nucleotides outside the gene matches: 14. This CDR3 is CASSSPVKGQGNPYEQYF. Here the CDR3 DNA reads TGTGCCAGCAGCTCCCCCGTTAAGGGACAGGGGAACCCCTACGAGCAGTACTTC.

The V and J genes are TRBV27 and TRBJ1-1, with a possible D match to TRBD1 (5 bases). Germline-derived CDR1 and CDR2 are MNHEY and SMNVEV (reference sequence). Trimming cost V 6 bases and J 6 bases, with 17 bases left between them. CDR3 length: 14 amino acids. CDR3 amino acids: CASSPGQGSPEAFF. CDR3 DNA sequence: TGTGCCAGCAGCCCAGGACAAGGAAGTCCTGAAGCTTTCTTT.

The rearrangement links TRBV11-2 to TRBJ2-4; 10 bases match TRBD2. TRBJ2-7 matches the DNA end more closely, so the J call is doubtful. Germline V gene lookup returns CDR1 SGHAT and CDR2 FQNNGV. The CDR3 runs 15 residues. CDR3 loop: CASRPSSGGRNEQYF. For the CDR3, the DNA is TGTGCCAGCAGACCATCTAGCGGGGGTAGGAACGAGCAGTACTTC.

This chain connects TRBV3-1 to TRBJ2-1; D unresolved. The V and J ends lost 4 bases and 3 bases respectively, with 22 bases between them. The CDR3 length is 18 residues. Germline-derived CDR1 and CDR2 are LGHDT and YNNKEL (reference sequence). The DNA of the CDR3 is TGTGCCAGCAGCCGGGGTAGTGTTCCGGGCTCCTTCTACAATGAGCAGTTCTTC. Its protein product is CASSRGSVPGSFYNEQFF.

The chain has TRBV11-2 and TRBJ1-2, with TRBD1 matching 7 bases. CDR1 and CDR2 (germline): SGHAT, FQNNGV. CDR3 size: 13 residues. The trim removed 6 bases at V and 6 bases at J, leaving 7 bases unmatched. CDR3 region: CASRTGLYDGYTF. CDR3 DNA sequence: TGTGCCAGCAGGACAGGGCTCTATGATGGCTACACCTTC.